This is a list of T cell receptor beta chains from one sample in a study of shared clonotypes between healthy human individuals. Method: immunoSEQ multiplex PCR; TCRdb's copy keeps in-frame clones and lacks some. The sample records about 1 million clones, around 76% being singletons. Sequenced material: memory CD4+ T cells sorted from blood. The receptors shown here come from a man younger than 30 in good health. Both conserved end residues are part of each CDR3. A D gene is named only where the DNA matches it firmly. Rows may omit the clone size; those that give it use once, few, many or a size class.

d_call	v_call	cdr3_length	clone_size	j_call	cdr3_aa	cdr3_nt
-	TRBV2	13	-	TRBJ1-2	CASKRGHIYGYTF	TGTGCCAGCAAGAGAGGGCACATCTATGGCTACACCTTC
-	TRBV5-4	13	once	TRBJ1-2	CASSRELNYGYTF	TGTGCCAGCAGCCGGGAGCTTAACTATGGCTACACCTTC
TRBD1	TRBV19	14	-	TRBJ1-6	CASSINRGNSPLHF	TGTGCCAGTAGTATCAACAGGGGGAATTCACCCCTCCACTTT
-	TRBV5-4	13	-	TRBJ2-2	CASRSASTGELFF	TGTGCCTCCAGATCCGCGAGCACCGGGGAGCTGTTTTTT
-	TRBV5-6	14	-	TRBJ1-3	CASSLDSPGNTIYF	TGTGCCAGCAGCTTGGATTCGCCTGGAAACACCATATATTTT
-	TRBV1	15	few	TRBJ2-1	CTSPEDTLYYNEQFF	TGCACCAGCCCTGAAGATACATTATATTACAATGAGCAGTTCTTC
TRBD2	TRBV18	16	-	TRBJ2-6	CASSPPGGLGANVLTF	TGTGCCAGCTCACCCCCGGGGGGACTAGGGGCCAACGTCCTGACTTTC
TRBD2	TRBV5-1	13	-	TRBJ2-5	CASSFSGGETQYF	TGCGCCAGCAGTTTTAGCGGGGGAGAGACCCAGTACTTC
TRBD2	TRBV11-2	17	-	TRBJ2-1	CASSLGGASGFYNEQFF	TGTGCCAGCAGCTTAGGGGGGGCTAGCGGGTTTTACAATGAGCAGTTCTTC
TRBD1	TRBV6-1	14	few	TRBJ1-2	CASSEAPGGYGYTF	TGTGCCAGCAGTGAAGCACCAGGGGGGTATGGCTACACCTTC
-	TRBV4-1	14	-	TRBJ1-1	CASSQGTSNTEAFF	TGCGCCAGCAGCCAGGGGACATCTAACACTGAAGCTTTCTTT
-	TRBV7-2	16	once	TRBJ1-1	CASSSDVGPGILGAFF	TGTGCCAGCAGCTCGGACGTCGGACCGGGGATTCTTGGGGCTTTCTTT
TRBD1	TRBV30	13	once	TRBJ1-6	CALYRGQGPPLHF	TGTGCCTTATACCGGGGACAGGGACCACCCCTCCACTTT
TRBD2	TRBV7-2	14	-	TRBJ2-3	CASSSEGLVDTQYF	TGTGCCAGCAGCTCCGAAGGACTAGTAGATACGCAGTATTTT
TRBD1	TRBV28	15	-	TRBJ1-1	CASTKFPGTGAEAFF	TGTGCCAGTACGAAATTTCCCGGGACAGGGGCTGAAGCTTTCTTT
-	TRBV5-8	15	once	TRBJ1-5	CASSLAGGFNQPQHF	TGTGCCAGCAGCTTGGCTGGGGGCTTCAATCAGCCCCAGCATTTT
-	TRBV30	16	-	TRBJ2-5	CAWSVRGGTQAETQYF	TGTGCCTGGAGTGTTCGGGGTGGCACCCAGGCAGAGACCCAGTACTTC